Each of the 7 T cell receptor beta chains below was sequenced from the same sample in a study of T cell responses to AZD1222 COVID-19 vaccine. The method was immunoSEQ multiplex PCR; TCRdb's version includes in-frame clones alone and lacks a portion of them. The repertoire holds more than 85,000 clones, with roughly 88% as singletons. This specimen consisted of peripheral blood, obtained on day 0 of MenACWY control vaccination. These receptors all stem from an adult in good health.

This clone has just a few counts. The CDR3 protein is CASSLGGENTGELFF. The CDR3, as DNA: TGTGCCAGCAGCTTGGGCGGGGAGAACACCGGGGAGCTGTTTTTT. This chain uses TRBV5-4 with TRBJ2-2; TRBD2 might be the D (6 bases). Germline CDR1 SGHNT, CDR2 YYREEE (reference sequence). This CDR3 contains 15 residues. With 0 bases removed from V and 1 base from J, the gap between germline ends came to 7 bases.

V usage is TRBV7-9 and J usage is TRBJ2-7, with D possibly called TRBD1 or TRBD2 (5 bases each). This CDR3 is 12 amino acids long. Germline CDR1 is SEHNR and CDR2 is FQNEAQ (reference sequence). With 8 bases removed from V and 4 bases from J, the gap between germline ends came to 12 bases. DNA for the CDR3: TGTGCCAGCCATGGGGACGAATACGAGCAGTACTTC. Translating gives CASHGDEYEQYF.

This clone turned up a few times. The chain employs TRBV7-6 and TRBJ1-5; D perhaps matches TRBD1 (6 bases). With 4 bases removed from V and 0 bases from J, the gap between germline ends came to 10 bases. Germline V gene lookup returns CDR1 SGHVS and CDR2 FNYEAQ. CDR3 length equals 15 residues. The CDR3 reads CASSSDSNSNQPQHF. CDR3 coding DNA: TGTGCCAGCAGCTCGGACAGTAATAGCAATCAGCCCCAGCATTTT.

In this sample, this clone turned up once. The chain couples TRBV12-3 or TRBV12-4 to TRBJ2-4; 8 bases fit TRBD1. The V and J ends lost 6 bases and 6 bases, in that order; junction bases with no gene match: 4. The CDR3 contains 13 residues. The CDR3 loop is CASRPGQANIQYF. CDR3 sequence (DNA): TGTGCCAGCAGACCGGGACAGGCAAACATTCAGTACTTC.

This chain links TRBV7-2 with TRBJ1-3, with D maybe TRBD1 (5 bases). Germline V gives CDR1 SGHTA, CDR2 FQGNSA. V lost 3 bases, J lost 0 bases, and 12 bases lay in between. CDR3 length equals 16 residues. CDR3 region: CASSFGAASSGNTIYF. The CDR3 DNA sequence: TGTGCCAGCAGCTTTGGGGCCGCCTCCTCTGGAAACACCATATATTTT.

The rearrangement uses TRBV19 and TRBJ1-1; a possible D gene is TRBD1 (6 bases). The germline V gene has CDR1 LNHDA and CDR2 SQIVND (reference sequence). The CDR3 loop spans 16 amino acids. Trimming pared 6 bases from V and 2 bases from J, leaving 19 bases between. The CDR3 protein is CASRGTPHTPNTEAFF. In DNA, the CDR3 is TGTGCCAGTAGGGGGACACCCCACACCCCCAACACTGAAGCTTTCTTT. The full variable domain, with the rest looked up from reference TRBV19 and TRBJ1-1, is DGGITQSPKYLFRKEGQNVTLSCEQNLNHDAMYWYRQDPGQGLRLIYYSQIVNDFQKGDIAEGYSVSREKKESFPLTVTSAQKNPTAFYLCASRGTPHTPNTEAFFGQGTRLTVV.

The J gene is TRBJ2-2, the V gene TRBV4-2; no clear D gene. The CDR3 is 13 amino acids. Germline loops: CDR1 LGHNA, CDR2 YNFKEQ. V dropped 1 base and J dropped 5 bases, with 5 bases sitting between them. The CDR3 loop reads CASSQVSTGELFF. CDR3 sequence (DNA): TGTGCCAGCAGCCAAGTTTCAACCGGGGAGCTGTTTTTT.